The 13 T cell receptor beta chains below come from one sample, sequenced in a study of CD8 T cells in ankylosing spondylitis. TCRdb reanalysed the 5' RACE reads using MiXCR and keeps one entry per CDR3 protein. The sample includes around 35,000 distinct CDR3 sequences, about an eighth seen only once; the top ten take approximately 33%. The sample consisted of synovial fluid, either unsorted or a sorted T cell fraction (not recorded which). These receptors were taken from a male donor with ankylosing spondylitis.

This chain uses TRBV27 with TRBJ2-6; a weak D match, TRBD1 (6 bases). In germline, CDR1 is MNHEY, CDR2 SMNVEV (reference sequence). Trimming took off 2 bases at V and 0 bases at J, with 8 bases between the two ends. The CDR3 has 16 residues. The CDR3 DNA is TGTGCCAGCAGTTTAGGGGGCTACTCTGGGGCCAACGTCCTGACTTTC. Translated: CASSLGGYSGANVLTF.

This clonotype has ten or more counts. The J gene is TRBJ2-4, the V gene TRBV13, with TRBD2 as a possible D gene (5 bases). This CDR3 contains 16 residues. Trimming took 1 base from V and 3 from J, leaving 13 bases between them. Germline assignment: CDR1 PRHDT and CDR2 FYEKMQ (reference sequence). The CDR3 bases are TGTGCCAGCAGCTTAGACGGGAATCGGGACAAAAACATTCAGTACTTC. Its translation is CASSLDGNRDKNIQYF.

Ten or more counts support this clonotype. The chain links TRBV20-1 to TRBJ1-2, with a tentative D call TRBD1 (5 bases). V lost 5 bases and J lost 0, with 13 bases in between. The CDR3 length is 14 residues. Germline assignment: CDR1 DFQATT and CDR2 SNEGSKA (reference sequence). As DNA, the CDR3 is TGCAGTGCTCCGGACAAACTACCTAACTATGGCTACACCTTC. It translates to CSAPDKLPNYGYTF.

This clonotype was counted many times. The chain carries TRBV6-1 and TRBJ1-5; D is possibly TRBD1 (5 bases). Germline V gene sequence: CDR1 MNHNS, CDR2 SASEGT. Trimming pared 2 bases from V and 6 bases from J, leaving 14 bases between. The CDR3 spans 15 residues. The CDR3 sequence: CASSESQGGSQPQHF. The CDR3 bases are TGTGCCAGCAGTGAAAGCCAGGGAGGGAGTCAGCCCCAGCATTTT.

This clonotype has at least ten counts. J is TRBJ2-1 and V is TRBV6-1, with 9 nucleotides matching TRBD2. Germline-derived CDR1 and CDR2 are MNHNS and SASEGT. V lost 5 bases and J lost 0; bases outside the gene matches: 8. The CDR3 has 17 amino acids. This chain's CDR3 is CASSTQTSGYSYNEQFF. For the CDR3, the DNA is TGTGCCAGCAGTACGCAGACTAGCGGTTACTCCTACAATGAGCAGTTCTTC.

The table lists this clonotype with many counts. CDR3 sequence reads: CASSQYGYEQYF. In DNA form, the CDR3 reads TGTGCCAGCAGCCAATATGGGTACGAGCAGTACTTC. V usage is TRBV14 and J usage is TRBJ2-7; D is unclear. Germline V gives CDR1 SGHDN, CDR2 FVKESK. Deletions cut 2 bases from V and 4 bases from J, with 6 bases between. The CDR3 runs to 12 residues.

At least ten counts were recorded for this clonotype. The chain carries TRBV7-6 and TRBJ2-1, with D possibly matching TRBD2 (6 bases). CDR1 is SGHVS, CDR2 FNYEAQ, per germline. The CDR3 loop spans 15 amino acids. With 2 bases removed from V and 8 bases from J, the gap between germline ends came to 16 bases. The CDR3 is CASSLYGGGIHEQFF. CDR3 DNA sequence: TGTGCCAGCAGCTTATACGGGGGAGGTATCCATGAGCAGTTCTTC.

At least ten counts were recorded for this clonotype. This chain uses TRBV9 with TRBJ1-1; no clear D gene. The CDR3 loop spans 13 amino acids. Germline V gives CDR1 SGDLS, CDR2 YYNGEE. Trimming took 0 bases from V and 0 from J, leaving 3 bases between them. The CDR3 DNA sequence: TGTGCCAGCAGCGTAGTTATGAACACTGAAGCTTTCTTT. Translated, it gives CASSVVMNTEAFF.

The sample holds a few counts of this clonotype. The chain has TRBV20-1 and TRBJ2-7; perhaps TRBD1 as D (6 bases). V shed 5 bases and J shed 3 bases, with 11 bases lying between them. CDR3 size: 12 residues. Looked up from germline, CDR1 is DFQATT and CDR2 is SNEGSKA (reference sequence). CDR3: CSAHDRNYEQYF. The CDR3 DNA reads as TGCAGTGCTCACGACAGGAACTACGAGCAGTACTTC.

In this sample, this clonotype turned up once. This chain joins TRBV28 and TRBJ1-4; TRBD1 agrees at 7 bases. Germline CDR1 is MDHEN and CDR2 is SYDVKM. This CDR3 is built from 15 residues. J was trimmed by 8 bases and V by 6 bases; bases with no gene match: 12. The CDR3 sequence is CASSPLDRVREKLFF. Here the CDR3 DNA reads TGTGCCAGCAGCCCATTAGACAGGGTGAGGGAAAAACTGTTTTTT.

The chain uses TRBV7-8 and TRBJ1-1, with D perhaps TRBD1 (6 bases). The CDR3 consists of 18 residues. V was cut by 1 base and J by 3 bases, with 21 bases left in between. Germline assignment: CDR1 SGHVS and CDR2 FQNEAQ. CDR3 DNA: TGTGCCAGCAGCTTAGTATCTTCCCGGGCCCAGGGGTACACTGAAGCTTTCTTT. Residues: CASSLVSSRAQGYTEAFF. Combining the CDR3 with reference TRBV7-8 and TRBJ1-1 gives the whole variable domain GAGVSQSPRYKVAKRGQDVALRCDPISGHVSLFWYQQALGQGPEFLTYFQNEAQLDKSGLPSDRFFAERPEGSVSTLKIQRTQQEDSAVYLCASSLVSSRAQGYTEAFFGQGTRLTVV.

This clonotype was recorded many times. The chain links TRBV7-9 to TRBJ2-7, with D unclear. The CDR3 totals 17 residues. Germline values: CDR1 SEHNR, CDR2 FQNEAQ (reference sequence). The V gene lost 2 bases and the J gene lost 0 bases, with 17 bases spanning the gap. The CDR3 DNA reads as TGTGCCAGCAGCTTATTTGGCAATACAGATTTCTCCTACGAGCAGTACTTC. Translated: CASSLFGNTDFSYEQYF.

This rearrangement joins TRBV5-1 to TRBJ2-7, with TRBD1 matching 9 bases. V lost 3 bases and J lost 4; bases outside the gene matches: 8. The germline CDR1 and CDR2 sequences are SGHRS and YFSETQ. The CDR3 length is 15 residues. CDR3 region: CASSSDRDRDYEQYF. For the CDR3, the DNA is TGCGCCAGCAGCTCGGACCGGGACAGGGATTACGAGCAGTACTTC. The entire variable domain, with the rest obtained from reference TRBV5-1 and TRBJ2-7, is as follows: KAGVTQTPRYLIKTRGQQVTLSCSPISGHRSVSWYQQTPGQGLQFLFEYFSETQRNKGNFPGRFSGRQFSNSRSEMNVSTLELGDSALYLCASSSDRDRDYEQYFGPGTRLTVT.